A single sample is the source of the 19 T cell receptor beta chains below, sequenced in a study of blood T cell repertoires in COVID-19. Libraries were prepared by immunoSEQ multiplex PCR; TCRdb keeps only in-frame clonotypes and omits some of them. The repertoire includes roughly 250,000 clones, roughly 86% of them detected once, and 4% sits in the top ten. The sample taken for sequencing was peripheral blood. The source of these receptors is a man in his forties or fifties with acute or convalescent COVID-19.

This chain joins TRBV11-2 and TRBJ2-1; the match to TRBD2 covers 14 bases. The CDR3 sequence is 17 residues long. Trimming at V came to 2 bases and at J to 12 bases, leaving 12 bases not matched to a gene. Germline V CDR1 and CDR2: SGHAT, FQNNGV. CDR3 sequence (DNA): TGTGCCAGCAGCTTACGAAGCGGGACTAGCGGGAGAAAGTGGCAGTTCTTC. It yields the protein CASSLRSGTSGRKWQFF.

This rearrangement joins TRBV29-1 to TRBJ1-3; perhaps TRBD1 as D (5 bases). V gave up 2 bases and J gave up 0 bases, with 14 bases separating them. Germline CDR1 reads SQVTM; CDR2 reads ANQGSEA. CDR3 length: 16 amino acids. CDR3 sequence: CSVELQGSPSGNTIYF. CDR3 nucleotide sequence: TGCAGCGTTGAACTCCAGGGTTCTCCCTCTGGAAACACCATATATTTT.

Worth noting for this clone: A junction boundary mismatches the germline segment, possibly from a read error. The chain carries TRBV6-5 and TRBJ2-5; 7 nucleotides align to TRBD2. The CDR3 covers 16 residues. Looked up from germline, CDR1 is MNHEY and CDR2 is SVGAGI. CDR3 protein: CASSYGRGLGQESQYF. The CDR3 DNA reads TGTGCCAGCAGCTACGGCCGAGGACTAGGCCAAGAGAGCCAGTACTTC.

The V gene is TRBV30, the J gene TRBJ1-5; no clear D gene. The V end lost 2 bases, the J end lost 3 bases, and 11 bases lay between the germline ends. The germline V gene encodes CDR1 GTSNPN and CDR2 SVGIG (reference sequence). The CDR3 spans 14 residues. The CDR3 loop is CAWSPPGINQPQHF. As DNA, the CDR3 is TGTGCCTGGAGTCCGCCCGGGATCAATCAGCCCCAGCATTTT.

The DNA for the CDR3 is TGTGCCAGCAGCTTTTACCGGGACAGGGGCTGGGAGACCCAGTACTTC. Translating gives CASSFYRDRGWETQYF. The chain employs TRBV13 and TRBJ2-5, with 10 positions matching TRBD1. The ends lost 3 bases at V and 5 bases at J; junction bases unmatched: 9. The CDR3 runs to 16 residues. From germline, CDR1 is PRHDT and CDR2 FYEKMQ (reference sequence).

The chain's CDR3 is CATKTSVSSDTQYF. CDR3 bases: TGTGCCACAAAGACTAGCGTTTCTTCAGATACGCAGTATTTT. The rearrangement links TRBV2 to TRBJ2-3; 8 positions match TRBD2. Germline V lookup: CDR1 SNHLY, CDR2 FYNNEI. The CDR3 has 14 amino acids. V was clipped by 10 bases and J by 4 bases; unmatched bases: 10. Combining the CDR3 with reference TRBV2 and TRBJ2-3 gives the whole variable domain EPEVTQTPSHQVTQMGQEVILRCVPISNHLYFYWYRQILGQKVEFLVSFYNNEISEKSEIFDDQFSVERPDGSNFTLKIRSTKLEDSAMYFCATKTSVSSDTQYFGPGTRLTVL.

The chain has TRBV5-3 and TRBJ1-2; possibly TRBD1 for D (5 bases). TRBV5-3 is treated as an ORF (open reading frame) with a function not yet certain. V was pared by 2 bases and J by 7 bases, with 15 bases between. The CDR3 runs to 14 residues. CDR3 sequence: CARSFNLRVGGYTF. The CDR3 DNA sequence: TGTGCCAGAAGCTTTAACCTCAGGGTTGGTGGCTACACCTTC.

This clone was counted between two and nine times. This chain connects TRBV10-3 to TRBJ1-1; TRBD1 matches 7 bases. The germline V gene encodes CDR1 ENHRY and CDR2 SYGVKD. This CDR3 is 14 amino acids long. V lost 10 bases and J lost 1; bases outside the gene matches: 9. The CDR3 coding sequence is TGTGCCACGGGCAAACAGGGGAAGAACACTGAAGCTTTCTTT. This sequence encodes CATGKQGKNTEAFF.

The rearrangement joins TRBV3-1 (or the pseudogene TRBV3-2) to TRBJ2-2; D perhaps matches TRBD1 (6 bases). V shed 7 bases and J shed 2 bases, with 14 bases lying between them. CDR3 length: 15 residues. Germline-derived CDR1 and CDR2 are LGHDT and YNNKEL (reference sequence). Written as DNA, the CDR3 is TGTGCCAGCAACCCCAGGACAGTTAACACCGGGGAGCTGTTTTTT. Encoded protein: CASNPRTVNTGELFF.

The chain uses TRBV2 and TRBJ1-6; D unresolved. Germline CDR1 reads SNHLY; CDR2 reads FYNNEI. The CDR3 is 15 amino acids. Deletions cut 8 bases from V and 7 bases from J, with 18 bases between. CDR3 amino acids: CASSLLGGSNSPLHF. CDR3 nucleotide sequence: TGTGCCAGCTCCCTGCTGGGAGGGTCAAATTCACCCCTCCACTTT.

The chain uses TRBV5-1 and TRBJ2-2, with 7 nucleotides matching TRBD1. The CDR3 runs 16 residues. Germline CDR1 SGHRS, CDR2 YFSETQ. Trimming removed 5 bases from V and 0 bases from J; junction bases left unmatched: 7. The CDR3 DNA reads TGCGCCAGCAGTCCGTTGGACAGGTCGAACACCGGGGAGCTGTTTTTT. Its protein product is CASSPLDRSNTGELFF.

The genes are TRBV18 and TRBJ2-3; tentative D call: TRBD1 (6 bases). Germline V gives CDR1 KGHSH, CDR2 LQKENI. V lost 3 bases, J lost 5 bases, and 9 bases lay in between. The CDR3 is 13 residues long. The CDR3 spells CASSPPGVDTQYF. The DNA of the CDR3 is TGTGCCAGCTCACCCCCAGGGGTAGATACGCAGTATTTT.

With regard to this clone: In the same sample, other DNA sequences code for this CDR3. The chain carries TRBV6-5 and TRBJ1-1, with D tentatively TRBD1 (6 bases). Trimming cost V 3 bases and J 1 base, with 9 bases left between them. In germline, CDR1 is MNHEY, CDR2 SVGAGI. This CDR3 region has 14 residues. The CDR3 sequence: CASSYPDRNTEAFF. The DNA for the CDR3 is TGTGCCAGCAGTTATCCGGACAGGAACACTGAAGCTTTCTTT.

The rearrangement uses TRBV4-2 and TRBJ2-7; a possible D gene is TRBD2 (6 bases). Trimming cost V 0 bases and J 3 bases, with 15 bases left between them. The CDR3 contains 16 residues. In germline, CDR1 is LGHNA, CDR2 YNFKEQ. CDR3 nucleotide sequence: TGTGCCAGCAGCCAAGACCTTTGGGACTCTTACTACGAGCAGTACTTC. It encodes CASSQDLWDSYYEQYF.

This clone came up a few times. This sequence joins TRBV11-3 and TRBJ1-3, with unresolved D. CDR1 is SGHNT, CDR2 YENEEA, per germline. This CDR3 has 13 amino acids. Trimming removed 3 bases from V and 2 bases from J, with 5 bases in between. CDR3 residues: CASSFFAGNTIYF. The CDR3 DNA reads TGTGCCAGCAGCTTCTTCGCTGGAAACACCATATATTTT.

The V gene is TRBV4-1, the J gene TRBJ1-1; D gene uncertain. Trimming left V 2 bases short and J 1 base short, with 2 bases between. CDR3 length equals 12 residues. Germline V gene sequence: CDR1 MGHRA, CDR2 YSYEKL. As DNA, the CDR3 is TGCGCCAGCAGCCAACAGAACACTGAAGCTTTCTTT. The encoded protein is CASSQQNTEAFF.

The chain has TRBV27 and TRBJ1-3; D not resolved. This CDR3 has 14 residues. Trimming shortened V by 2 bases and J by 0 bases, and 5 bases separated the two germline ends. From germline, CDR1 is MNHEY and CDR2 SMNVEV (reference sequence). DNA for the CDR3: TGTGCCAGCAGTTTAGGCCTCTCTGGAAACACCATATATTTT. This gives the protein CASSLGLSGNTIYF.

J is TRBJ2-3 and V is TRBV7-3; TRBD1 matches at 8 bases. Trimming cost V 5 bases and J 4 bases; bases outside gene matches: 5. The CDR3 extends over 14 amino acids. Germline lookup yields CDR1 SGHTA and CDR2 FQGTGA. The CDR3: CASSLQGAADTQYF. In DNA form, the CDR3 reads TGTGCCAGCAGCCTTCAGGGGGCCGCAGATACGCAGTATTTT.

This sequence joins TRBV9 and TRBJ2-5, with D maybe TRBD1 (5 bases). The CDR3 sequence is 15 residues long. Trimming removed 0 bases from V and 4 bases from J, with 13 bases in between. The V gene's germline CDR1 is SGDLS and CDR2 YYNGEE. DNA for the CDR3: TGTGCCAGCAGCGTAGTGGCCGGGCAGGGAGAGACCCAGTACTTC. Translation: CASSVVAGQGETQYF.